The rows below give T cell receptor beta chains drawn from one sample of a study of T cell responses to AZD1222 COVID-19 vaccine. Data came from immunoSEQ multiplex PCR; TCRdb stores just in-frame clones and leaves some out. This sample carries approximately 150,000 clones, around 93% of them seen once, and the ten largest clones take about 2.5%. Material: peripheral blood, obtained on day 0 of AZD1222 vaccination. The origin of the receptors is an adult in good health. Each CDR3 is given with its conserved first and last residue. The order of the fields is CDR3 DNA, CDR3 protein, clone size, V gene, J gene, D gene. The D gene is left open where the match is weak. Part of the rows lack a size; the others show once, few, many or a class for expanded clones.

CDR3nt: TGTGCCAGCAGCCCAAGGGGGCGCGACACTGAAGCTTTCTTT
CDR3aa: CASSPRGRDTEAFF
abundance: NA
v_gene: TRBV3-1/TRBV3-2
j_gene: TRBJ1-1
d_gene: TRBD1

CDR3nt: TGTGCCAGCAGCCAAGAACCGCCTGCTTTGAACACTGAAGCTTTCTTT
CDR3aa: CASSQEPPALNTEAFF
abundance: NA
v_gene: TRBV14
j_gene: TRBJ1-1
d_gene: NA

CDR3nt: TGTGCCAGCAGTTTCAGCCTCCAAGAGACCCAGTACTTC
CDR3aa: CASSFSLQETQYF
abundance: NA
v_gene: TRBV12-3/TRBV12-4
j_gene: TRBJ2-5
d_gene: NA

CDR3nt: TGTGCCAGCAGCAAAGGGATCCCGGGGGTGGGAACTGAAGCTTTCTTT
CDR3aa: CASSKGIPGVGTEAFF
abundance: NA
v_gene: TRBV27
j_gene: TRBJ1-1
d_gene: NA

CDR3nt: TGTGCCAGCAGCCCGTCCCTGGGAGGGGGCTATGGCTACACCTTC
CDR3aa: CASSPSLGGGYGYTF
abundance: NA
v_gene: TRBV3-1/TRBV3-2
j_gene: TRBJ1-2
d_gene: NA

CDR3nt: TGTGCCAGCAGTGACAAGGGCCGGCAGCCCCAGCATTTT
CDR3aa: CASSDKGRQPQHF
abundance: NA
v_gene: TRBV25-1
j_gene: TRBJ1-5
d_gene: NA

CDR3nt: TGTGCCAGCAGGCAGGGCATCTATGGCTACACCTTC
CDR3aa: CASRQGIYGYTF
abundance: NA
v_gene: TRBV28
j_gene: TRBJ1-2
d_gene: NA

CDR3nt: TGTGCCAGCGGACAGGATAATAATTCACCCCTCCACTTT
CDR3aa: CASGQDNNSPLHF
abundance: NA
v_gene: TRBV6-4
j_gene: TRBJ1-6
d_gene: TRBD1

CDR3nt: TGCGCCAGCAGTGACGGGGAAACTAACTATGGCTACACCTTC
CDR3aa: CASSDGETNYGYTF
abundance: NA
v_gene: TRBV10-2
j_gene: TRBJ1-2
d_gene: NA

CDR3nt: TGTGCCAGCAGTTGGGGTTTTGATAATTCACCCCTCCACTTT
CDR3aa: CASSWGFDNSPLHF
abundance: NA
v_gene: TRBV27
j_gene: TRBJ1-6
d_gene: NA

CDR3nt: TGTGCCAGCAGCCTGAGTACAGGGGGATACTATGGCTACACCTTC
CDR3aa: CASSLSTGGYYGYTF
abundance: NA
v_gene: TRBV11-1
j_gene: TRBJ1-2
d_gene: TRBD1

CDR3nt: TGTGCCACCAGCAGAGCCTCTGGGGCCAACGTCCTGACTTTC
CDR3aa: CATSRASGANVLTF
abundance: NA
v_gene: TRBV15
j_gene: TRBJ2-6
d_gene: NA

CDR3nt: TGTGCCAGCAGCTTAGGACTTAGCGGGCCCAATCAGCCCCAGCATTTT
CDR3aa: CASSLGLSGPNQPQHF
abundance: NA
v_gene: TRBV7-9
j_gene: TRBJ1-5
d_gene: NA

CDR3nt: TGCGCCAGCAGCCGAACGACCGGGACAGGGGGCTACGAGCAGTACTTC
CDR3aa: CASSRTTGTGGYEQYF
abundance: few
v_gene: TRBV4-3
j_gene: TRBJ2-7
d_gene: TRBD1

CDR3nt: TGTGCCAGCAGTCCTAGGTACCCACCCCTCCACTTT
CDR3aa: CASSPRYPPLHF
abundance: NA
v_gene: TRBV6-5
j_gene: TRBJ1-6
d_gene: NA

CDR3nt: TGTGCCAGCAGTAGACAGGGGCCAGCGCGTGTAGGCTACACCTTC
CDR3aa: CASSRQGPARVGYTF
abundance: NA
v_gene: TRBV6-5
j_gene: TRBJ1-2
d_gene: TRBD1

CDR3nt: TGTGCCAGCAGTGAAGAGGGGATTTTGTATGGCTACACCTTC
CDR3aa: CASSEEGILYGYTF
abundance: NA
v_gene: TRBV2
j_gene: TRBJ1-2
d_gene: NA

CDR3nt: TGTGCCAGCAGTGCGTGGGTGGGGCAAGAGACCCAGTACTTC
CDR3aa: CASSAWVGQETQYF
abundance: NA
v_gene: TRBV2
j_gene: TRBJ2-5
d_gene: NA

CDR3nt: TGTGCCAGCAGCTTAAACACAGACAATGAAAAACTGTTTTTT
CDR3aa: CASSLNTDNEKLFF
abundance: NA
v_gene: TRBV7-9
j_gene: TRBJ1-4
d_gene: NA

CDR3nt: TGTGCCAGCAGCTCGGACAGAGGAAATGAGCAGTTCTTC
CDR3aa: CASSSDRGNEQFF
abundance: NA
v_gene: TRBV5-6
j_gene: TRBJ2-1
d_gene: NA

CDR3nt: TGTGCCAGCAGCTTACCGGGGAATGAGCAGTTCTTC
CDR3aa: CASSLPGNEQFF
abundance: NA
v_gene: TRBV7-3
j_gene: TRBJ2-1
d_gene: NA

CDR3nt: TGTGCCAGCAGTTGGGGGGGTCTGGGGACTGAAGCTTTCTTT
CDR3aa: CASSWGGLGTEAFF
abundance: once
v_gene: TRBV6-2/TRBV6-3
j_gene: TRBJ1-1
d_gene: NA

CDR3nt: TGCGCCAGCAGTCGAAGACAGACAAATGAAAAACTGTTTTTT
CDR3aa: CASSRRQTNEKLFF
abundance: few
v_gene: TRBV23-1
j_gene: TRBJ1-4
d_gene: NA

CDR3nt: TGCGCCAGCAGCCCGATGATCCCCTTTAGCGGAGGGACGGGTGGCTACACCTTC
CDR3aa: CASSPMIPFSGGTGGYTF
abundance: NA
v_gene: TRBV4-1
j_gene: TRBJ1-2
d_gene: NA

CDR3nt: TGTGCCAGCAGCCCCCGGACAGAGAGCCGGTATGGCTACACCTTC
CDR3aa: CASSPRTESRYGYTF
abundance: NA
v_gene: TRBV11-2
j_gene: TRBJ1-2
d_gene: NA

CDR3nt: TGTGCCAGCCGACAGGGGACCATGAACACTGAAGCTTTCTTT
CDR3aa: CASRQGTMNTEAFF
abundance: NA
v_gene: TRBV28
j_gene: TRBJ1-1
d_gene: TRBD1